One and the same sample provided the 4 T cell receptor beta chains below, sequenced in a study of OX40 agonist ivuxolimab in advanced cancers. The assay was immunoSEQ multiplex PCR, and TCRdb's table has in-frame clones only and misses some. The table lists approximately 30,000 clones, 81% of them singletons. Material: CD4+ or CD8+ T cells sorted from blood, obtained in a trial of the OX40 agonist ivuxolimab. These receptors all stem from an adult with an advanced solid tumor such as melanoma, head and neck, liver or kidney cancer.

V usage is TRBV7-9 and J usage is TRBJ2-7, with TRBD1 matching over 7 bases. Germline V gene lookup returns CDR1 SEHNR and CDR2 FQNEAQ (reference sequence). The CDR3 sequence is 16 residues long. The ends lost 4 bases at V and 0 bases at J; junction bases unmatched: 9. The CDR3 region is CASSSPFTGDSYEQYF. DNA for the CDR3: TGTGCCAGCAGCTCCCCGTTTACAGGGGACTCCTACGAGCAGTACTTC. Complete variable domain (other parts from reference TRBV7-9 and TRBJ2-7): DTGVSQNPRHKITKRGQNVTFRCDPISEHNRLYWYRQTLGQGPEFLTYFQNEAQLEKSRLLSDRFSAERPKGSFSTLEIQRTEQGDSAMYLCASSSPFTGDSYEQYFGPGTRLTVT.

A single count supports this clone. The rearrangement joins TRBV11-2 to TRBJ2-1; 10 nucleotides align to TRBD1. Germline V gene sequence: CDR1 SGHAT, CDR2 FQNNGV. V trimming: 2 bases; J trimming: 8 bases; junction bases outside the gene matches: 6. CDR3 length equals 15 residues. CDR3 sequence: CASSLSGTGVDEQFF. In DNA form, the CDR3 reads TGTGCCAGCAGCTTATCCGGGACAGGGGTGGATGAGCAGTTCTTC.

The chain carries TRBV7-9 and TRBJ2-7, with TRBD2 identical over 8 bases. V shed 1 base, J shed 7 bases, and the junction held 15 bases outside the gene matches. The germline V gene has CDR1 SEHNR and CDR2 FQNEAQ (reference sequence). The length of the CDR3 is 17 residues. The CDR3 DNA reads TGTGCCAGCAGCTTAGTTACCGTAGCGGGGACCAATCTGGAGCAGTACTTC. Translated, it gives CASSLVTVAGTNLEQYF.

The chain links TRBV2 to TRBJ2-3; a weak D match, TRBD2 (6 bases). CDR1 is SNHLY and CDR2 is FYNNEI in the germline V gene. Trimming cost V 6 bases and J 10 bases, with 14 bases left between them. The CDR3 is made up of 12 amino acids. The CDR3 coding sequence is TGTGCCAGCAGGTTGACTAGAGGGCCGCAGTATTTT. Translated, it gives CASRLTRGPQYF.